Detailed here is one T cell receptor (beta chain). Its antigen is not known. Sequenced by immunoSEQ multiplex PCR; TCRdb stores in-frame clones only, minus some. The sample has about 69,000 clones, more than 80% seen once. Trimming removed 4 bases at V and 0 bases at J, with 17 bases between. Germline CDR1 MNHNS, CDR2 SASEGT. The length of the CDR3 is 17 residues. This entry comes from a study of OX40 agonist ivuxolimab in advanced cancers. Points from the study as a whole: Antigen specificity was not determined for the expanded peripheral T cells. Several nonresponders also turned out to have low normalized T-cell clonal expansion.

This sample comprised CD4+ or CD8+ T cells sorted from blood, obtained in a trial of the OX40 agonist ivuxolimab. This chain uses TRBV6-1 with TRBJ2-3; possible D gene TRBD1, 6 bases. The sequence was collected from an adult with an advanced solid tumor such as melanoma, head and neck, liver or kidney cancer. The CDR3 protein is CASSAATGRASTDTQYF. In DNA form, the CDR3 reads TGTGCCAGCAGTGCCGCTACAGGGAGAGCTAGCACAGATACGCAGTATTTT.